Listed below are T cell receptor beta chains from one sample, sequenced in a study of cytomegalovirus exposure and HLA in healthy donors. The protocol was immunoSEQ multiplex PCR, while the TCRdb copy is restricted to in-frame clones and leaves out a portion. This sample has about 76,000 clones, with approximately 70% found just once. The sample consisted of PBMCs. These TCRs come from a woman in her thirties or forties in good health and CMV-seropositive. CDR3s include the opening cysteine and the closing phenylalanine or tryptophan. The D gene is left open where the match is weak. Clone size is stated in some rows and not others, as once, few, many or a class when expanded.

size	D	V	J	CDR3	DNA
NA	NA	TRBV6-1	TRBJ1-5	CASSEASGNQPQHF	TGTGCCAGCAGTGAAGCGTCGGGGAACCAGCCCCAGCATTTT
NA	NA	TRBV29-1	TRBJ2-7	CSILLGAYEQYF	TGCAGCATCCTCCTTGGGGCATACGAGCAGTACTTC
NA	NA	TRBV7-8	TRBJ1-4	CASSLGRGKLFF	TGTGCCAGCAGCTTAGGCAGAGGAAAACTGTTTTTT
few	NA	TRBV19	TRBJ1-1	CASTPAGVRTEAFF	TGTGCCAGTACCCCGGCCGGGGTTAGAACTGAAGCTTTCTTT
NA	NA	TRBV5-1	TRBJ2-1	CASSEQHEQFF	TGCGCCAGCAGTGAACAGCACGAGCAGTTCTTC
many	TRBD1	TRBV6-5	TRBJ1-1	CASSYSIGGAEAFF	TGTGCCAGCAGTTACTCGATAGGGGGCGCGGAAGCTTTCTTT
NA	TRBD1	TRBV15	TRBJ1-2	CATSPEQGAGGYTF	TGTGCCACCAGCCCCGAACAGGGGGCAGGGGGCTACACCTTC
few	NA	TRBV30	TRBJ1-4	CAWSVLTDRWSNEKLFF	TGTGCCTGGAGTGTTTTGACAGACAGATGGTCTAATGAAAAACTGTTTTTT
NA	TRBD2	TRBV4-1	TRBJ2-1	CASSLGLAVYNEQFF	TGCGCCAGCAGCTTGGGACTAGCGGTATACAATGAGCAGTTCTTC
NA	TRBD1	TRBV30	TRBJ2-5	CAWNRQGESETQYF	TGTGCCTGGAACCGACAGGGGGAATCAGAGACCCAGTACTTC
NA	TRBD2	TRBV27	TRBJ2-1	CASSLVGRASYNEQFF	TGTGCCAGCAGTTTAGTAGGGAGGGCCTCCTACAATGAGCAGTTCTTC
NA	TRBD1	TRBV6-1	TRBJ1-1	CASTYDRGRPEAFF	TGTGCCAGCACCTACGACAGGGGGCGGCCTGAAGCTTTCTTT
NA	NA	TRBV30	TRBJ2-2	CAWDLDSTGELFF	TGTGCCTGGGATCTCGACAGCACCGGGGAGCTGTTTTTT
NA	NA	TRBV30	TRBJ1-3	CAWSSETVTNTIYF	TGTGCCTGGAGCAGTGAAACAGTAACAAACACCATATATTTT
NA	TRBD1	TRBV25-1	TRBJ2-7	CASSQDRVPYEQYF	TGTGCCAGCAGTCAGGACAGGGTCCCCTACGAGCAGTACTTC
few	NA	TRBV6-1	TRBJ2-7	CASSETPISSYEQYF	TGTGCCAGCAGTGAAACCCCCATTAGCTCCTACGAGCAGTACTTC
NA	NA	TRBV30	TRBJ2-5	CACGHRGWSETQYF	TGTGCATGTGGACATCGGGGGTGGTCAGAGACCCAGTACTTC
NA	NA	TRBV15	TRBJ1-1	CATSKKGDTEAFF	TGTGCCACCAGCAAGAAAGGGGACACTGAAGCTTTCTTT
NA	NA	TRBV27	TRBJ1-2	CASSSRTGFYGYTF	TGTGCCAGCAGTTCCCGAACGGGTTTCTATGGCTACACCTTC
NA	TRBD1	TRBV11-2	TRBJ1-2	CASSQQGNGYTF	TGTGCCAGCAGCCAACAGGGGAATGGCTACACCTTC
NA	NA	TRBV5-6	TRBJ1-2	CASSLDLDFYGYTF	TGTGCCAGCAGCTTGGACCTCGACTTTTATGGCTACACCTTC
NA	TRBD1	TRBV5-1	TRBJ1-1	CASSAGTGGFPEAFF	TGCGCCAGCAGCGCTGGGACAGGTGGCTTTCCCGAAGCTTTCTTT